This T cell receptor (beta chain) originates from a study of T cells after yellow fever vaccination. Germline CDR1 SGDLS, CDR2 YYNGEE. Trimming removed 3 bases from V and 1 base from J, with 8 bases in between. The length of the CDR3 is 15 residues. Study-level points and caveats: Post-booster reappearance was seen for most primary-vaccination clones (nearly 97% CD4, 75% to 90% CD8).

This clonotype has more than one count but fewer than ten. Its antigen remains unidentified. TCRdb passed the 5' RACE reads through MiXCR, listing each CDR3 protein once. The sample consists of about 370,000 distinct CDR3 sequences, roughly 11% of them appearing once. Source: PBMCs, taken on the day of the first yellow fever vaccination. This receptor was taken from a man aged 18-30 years who received the YFV17D yellow fever vaccine. J is TRBJ2-6 and V is TRBV9, with D uncertain. For the CDR3, the DNA is TGTGCCAGCAGCGGGGGAACATCTGGGGCCAACGTCCTGACTTTC. This codes for CASSGGTSGANVLTF. The full variable domain, completed using reference TRBV9 and TRBJ2-6, is DSGVTQTPKHLITATGQRVTLRCSPRSGDLSVYWYQQSLDQGLQFLIQYYNGEERAKGNILERFSAQQFPDLHSELNLSSLELGDSALYFCASSGGTSGANVLTFGAGSRLTVL.